This TCR beta chain was identified in a study of T cells expressing NK-cell markers. About the study: Underlying the TCR beta repertoires were sorted CD3+CD56+NKG2C+, CD3+CD56+NKG2C- and CD3+CD56-NKG2C+ T cells. With respect to HCMV, seven of the eight sequenced donors were seropositive, and one was seronegative. General observations from the study: In several donors, these clonotypes also led the CD3+CD56-NKG2C+ fraction.

In regard to this clonotype: Its matching antigen is unknown.

The CDR3 sequence is 14 residues long. The germline CDR1 and CDR2 sequences are GTSNPN and SVGIG (reference sequence). TCRdb re-called the 5' RACE reads, yielding one record per CDR3 amino acid sequence without DNA. Its clone listing holds some 600,000 distinct CDR3 sequences. The chain combines TRBV30 with TRBJ2-1; TCRdb designates TRBD1, a call that cannot be tested without DNA. The sequenced sample was blood T cells: a sorted CD56 or NKG2C T cell subset, CD4+ or CD8+ T cells, or bulk PBMC T cells (not recorded which). The receptor comes from a man between 18 and 29 years old in good health. The CDR3 is CAWSTAGGHNEQFF.